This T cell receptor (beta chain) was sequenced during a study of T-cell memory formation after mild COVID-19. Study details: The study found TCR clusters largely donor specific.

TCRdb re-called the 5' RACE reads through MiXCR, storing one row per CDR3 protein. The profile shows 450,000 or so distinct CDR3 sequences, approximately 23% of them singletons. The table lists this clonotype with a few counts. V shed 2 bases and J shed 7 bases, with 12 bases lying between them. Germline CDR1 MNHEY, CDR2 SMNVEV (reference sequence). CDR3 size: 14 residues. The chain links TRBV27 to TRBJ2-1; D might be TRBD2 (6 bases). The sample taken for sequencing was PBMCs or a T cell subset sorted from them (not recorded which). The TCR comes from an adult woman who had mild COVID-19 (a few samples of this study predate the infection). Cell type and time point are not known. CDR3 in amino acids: CASSLGSGGNEQFF. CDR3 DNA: TGTGCCAGCAGTTTAGGAAGCGGAGGGAATGAGCAGTTCTTC.